This TCR beta chain was documented in a study of T-cell memory formation after mild COVID-19 (dated by TCRdb to the early 2020s). About the investigation overall: Most TCR sequence clusters were specific to one of the two donors. The cohort was made up of two young adult volunteers, one female and one male, who were previously healthy. T-cell clones expanding and contracting after mild COVID-19 in two donors were tracked by longitudinal TCRalpha and TCRbeta repertoire sequencing. General findings and caveats noted by the study authors: Some responding clones were detected in pre-infection memory, which suggested that pre-existing cross-reactive memory T cells had joined the SARS-CoV-2 response. Balanced CD4/CD8 phenotypes were observed for clones contracting from day 15 to 85, whereas a bias towards CD4+ was observed for a second wave of clones expanding from day 15 to 37. Contracting CD4+ clones appeared mostly in the CM and EM memory subsets, whereas CD8+ clones were enriched in EMRA. SARS-CoV-2 specificity was not confirmed for the second-wave clones peaking on day 37. Only a couple of mild cases were covered in the study, and larger cohorts including severe cases with pre-infection samples were considered necessary.

The sample was run on an Illumina NovaSeq 6000. TCRalpha and TCRbeta cDNA libraries were constructed by 5'RACE with constant-segment primers, with sample barcodes and unique molecular identifiers being introduced. Trizol reagent was used to extract RNA from every sample. Amplification of the libraries took two PCR steps, and the second step added a second sample barcode plus Illumina TruSeq adapters. Libraries were sequenced on an Illumina NovaSeq with 2 x 150 bp paired-end reads. From the authors' description of their analysis: The reads were demultiplexed and collapsed into UMI-guided consensus sequences using migec v1.2.7. Using mixcr v2.1.11, UMI consensuses were aligned to TRA and TRB V and J templates and then assembled into clonotypes. Expanded or contracted clonotypes were those called significant by both edgeR and NoisET, with noise models trained on biological replicates. For edgeR calls, a false discovery rate-adjusted p below 0.01 and a log2 fold-change threshold of 1 were applied. PCA with hierarchical clustering of max-normalized trajectories of the 1000 most abundant clonotypes was used as exploratory dynamics analysis. Separately sequenced CD4+ and CD8+ repertoires were used to assign a CD4 or CD8 phenotype to each responding clone. TCRdb trimmed public reads at Q25 via fastp, called clones via MiXCR and kept in-frame beta chains. Under each unique CDR3 protein, matching rows form one entry showing the most common genes and DNA. The V and J calls, along with clone size, are taken from TCRdb and not from the paper's own processing. Recorded for this sample are 98,000 or so distinct CDR3 sequences; roughly a sixth of them occurred a single time. In total, the top ten clones hold roughly 5.5% of the sample.

This clonotype occurred many times. The antigen this receptor binds is unknown. One base away there is no much larger clone; base qualities are not given. The CDR3 holds 14 amino acids from the cysteine to the phenylalanine. The CDR3 DNA has 42 bases and is translated from base 1. The junction carries 4 bases between V and J, which are trimmed by 2 bases and 0 bases respectively. Ficoll-Paque density gradient centrifugation was the method used to isolate PBMCs. Recombination linked TRBV12-3 or TRBV12-4 to TRBJ2-2, with the D segment identity uncertain. The source material was PBMCs or a T cell subset sorted from them (not recorded which). This TCR was recovered from a man between 18 and 35 years old who had mild COVID-19 (a few samples of this study predate the infection). The sample titles of this study are shuffled in the database, so cell type and time point are left out; the donor was told from shared clones. At the DNA level, the sequence is TGTGCCAGCAGTTTACTAGCGAACACCGGGGAGCTGTTTTTT. Its amino acids are CASSLLANTGELFF.